This T cell receptor beta chain comes out of a study of blood T cell repertoires in COVID-19. Overall study: COVID-19 samples collected from the United States, Italy and Spain covered acute and convalescent phases. PBMCs, B-cell-depleted T cells, or T cells provided the cDNA or gDNA that made up the material.

Per the original methods: Reference gene primer amplification gave nucleated cell count estimates. Only in-frame clones appear in the TCRdb table, and some are missing; sequencing was by immunoSEQ multiplex PCR. Clone size and V and J calls were adopted from that table, with D and trimming inferred from the DNA. The repertoire holds about 70,000 clones, 75% to 80% seen once, with 15% to 17% in the top ten. Germline CDR1 is SGHRS and CDR2 is YFSETQ. V lost 0 bases and J 3 bases, leaving 6 bases between the germline ends. This CDR3 comprises 13 residues. This clone was observed once. The TCR was taken from a human donor in a cohort sampled during active COVID-19. The chain carries TRBV5-1 and TRBJ1-1; D is undetermined. Sample: peripheral blood. CDR3 sequence: CASSLAGDTEAFF. CDR3 nucleotide sequence: TGCGCCAGCAGCTTGGCCGGGGACACTGAAGCTTTCTTT.